This T cell receptor (beta chain) comes out of a study of blood T cell repertoires in COVID-19. Study at large: Collection of acute and convalescent COVID-19 samples took place in the United States, Italy and Spain. Sample material is recorded as cDNA or gDNA derived from T cells, B-cell-depleted T cells, or PBMCs.

Authors' data handling: Estimation of nucleated cell counts relied on the amplification of reference gene primers. Clones were sequenced by immunoSEQ multiplex PCR, and TCRdb holds only the in-frame ones, with some missing. V, J and clone size were drawn from that table, and D and trimming were deduced from the DNA. The table includes under 550,000 clones, 85% to 90% detected once. The V and J ends lost 3 bases and 8 bases, in that order; junction bases with no gene match: 2. CDR1 KGHSH and CDR2 LQKENI come from the germline V gene. The CDR3 contains 12 residues. One Seattle source followed patients from active infection through their disease course.

The sample was peripheral blood. This clonotype originated in a man aged 18-30 years with COVID-19, enrolled during active disease. The V call is TRBV18, the J call TRBJ1-1, with 8 positions matching TRBD1. This CDR3 reads CASSPQGAEAFF. The CDR3 coding sequence is TGTGCCAGCTCACCCCAGGGGGCGGAAGCTTTCTTT. Full variable domain (outside the CDR3, taken from reference TRBV18 and TRBJ1-1): NAGVMQNPRHLVRRRGQEARLRCSPMKGHSHVYWYRQLPEEGLKFMVYLQKENIIDESGMPKERFSAEFPKEGPSILRIQQVVRGDSAAYFCASSPQGAEAFFGQGTRLTVV.